A selection of T cell receptor beta chains follows, all from one sample in a study of shared clonotypes between healthy human individuals. TCRdb keeps only in-frame clones here, not all; method: immunoSEQ multiplex PCR. This table has about 2.1 million clones, about 94% appearing once. Material for sequencing was naive CD8+ T cells from PBMCs. The receptors stem from a man in his late teens or twenties in good health. Some clones in this sample may be carry-over from other donors' samples. The conserved cysteine and the conserved F or W are not part of the CDR3 here. The size entry is marked missing in some rows and otherwise reads once, few, many or a size class.

clone size: NA; V gene: TRBV27; J gene: TRBJ2-7; CDR3 protein: ASSPQTGGYEQY
clone size: NA; V gene: TRBV7-9; J gene: TRBJ2-2; CDR3 protein: ASSAALAGVRTGELF
clone size: NA; V gene: TRBV7-6; J gene: TRBJ1-3; CDR3 protein: ASSPTDSTGNTIY
clone size: NA; V gene: TRBV7-8; J gene: TRBJ2-7; CDR3 protein: ASRPTGPYEQY
clone size: once; V gene: TRBV5-1; J gene: TRBJ2-7; CDR3 protein: ASSPYSSYEQY
clone size: NA; V gene: TRBV29-1; J gene: TRBJ2-1; CDR3 protein: SVDRNEQF
clone size: NA; V gene: TRBV10-3; J gene: TRBJ1-1; CDR3 protein: AISESEGRNTEAF
clone size: NA; V gene: TRBV27; J gene: TRBJ2-7; CDR3 protein: ASSLGQGVDYSYEQY
clone size: NA; V gene: TRBV9; J gene: TRBJ1-2; CDR3 protein: ASSAFWTGGPYGYT
clone size: NA; V gene: TRBV27; J gene: TRBJ2-7; CDR3 protein: ASSIRDRVYEQY
clone size: NA; V gene: TRBV7-9; J gene: TRBJ2-4; CDR3 protein: ASSLPTSGSGGDKNIQY
clone size: NA; V gene: TRBV7-9; J gene: TRBJ2-7; CDR3 protein: ASSLAPRQGSYEQY
clone size: NA; V gene: TRBV28; J gene: TRBJ2-2; CDR3 protein: ALRDENTGELF
clone size: NA; V gene: TRBV4-2; J gene: TRBJ2-7; CDR3 protein: ASSQDSSRGYEQY
clone size: NA; V gene: TRBV2; J gene: TRBJ2-7; CDR3 protein: ASSEGETGVAYEQY
clone size: NA; V gene: TRBV4-2; J gene: TRBJ2-7; CDR3 protein: ASSDWGTVYEQY
clone size: NA; V gene: TRBV6-1; J gene: TRBJ1-1; CDR3 protein: ASSEEGRKVDTEAF
clone size: NA; V gene: TRBV5-4; J gene: TRBJ2-5; CDR3 protein: ASSPPGRLETQY
clone size: NA; V gene: TRBV20-1; J gene: TRBJ2-7; CDR3 protein: QGRDTYEQY
clone size: NA; V gene: TRBV19; J gene: TRBJ2-7; CDR3 protein: ASSTKTSREQY
clone size: NA; V gene: TRBV9; J gene: TRBJ2-4; CDR3 protein: ASSGGQAKNIQY
clone size: NA; V gene: TRBV27; J gene: TRBJ2-7; CDR3 protein: ASSWGRTGSYEQY
clone size: NA; V gene: TRBV19; J gene: TRBJ2-7; CDR3 protein: ATRDYTYEQY
clone size: NA; V gene: TRBV21-1; J gene: TRBJ2-4; CDR3 protein: ASSKTLLAKNIQY
clone size: NA; V gene: TRBV14; J gene: TRBJ2-2; CDR3 protein: ASSQLRESLFANTGELF
clone size: NA; V gene: TRBV19; J gene: TRBJ2-3; CDR3 protein: ASRTSGTDTQY
clone size: NA; V gene: TRBV4-1; J gene: TRBJ2-2; CDR3 protein: ASSPPRTGELF
clone size: NA; V gene: TRBV4-1; J gene: TRBJ2-1; CDR3 protein: ASSQESRTSGGYNEQF
clone size: NA; V gene: TRBV2; J gene: TRBJ2-2; CDR3 protein: ASSEDTGELF
clone size: NA; V gene: TRBV5-6; J gene: TRBJ2-7; CDR3 protein: ASSPPGLVHEQY
clone size: NA; V gene: TRBV6-6; J gene: TRBJ1-2; CDR3 protein: ASSYNIISGNDGYT
clone size: once; V gene: TRBV6-6; J gene: TRBJ2-6; CDR3 protein: ASSFGGANVLT
clone size: NA; V gene: TRBV27; J gene: TRBJ1-5; CDR3 protein: ASRDGTGYQPQH
clone size: NA; V gene: TRBV10-3; J gene: TRBJ2-7; CDR3 protein: AISEGGRSYEQY
clone size: NA; V gene: TRBV4-2; J gene: TRBJ2-5; CDR3 protein: ASSQQGYTFSGEETQY
clone size: NA; V gene: TRBV14; J gene: TRBJ2-2; CDR3 protein: ASSHSPERTGVAGELF
clone size: NA; V gene: TRBV29-1; J gene: TRBJ1-2; CDR3 protein: SVPTTGYGYT
clone size: NA; V gene: TRBV4-3; J gene: TRBJ2-7; CDR3 protein: ASSQGQGLNEQY
clone size: NA; V gene: TRBV7-9; J gene: TRBJ1-1; CDR3 protein: ASSLAEAGSTEAF
clone size: NA; V gene: TRBV15; J gene: TRBJ1-3; CDR3 protein: ATSRDLWTGGGNTIY
clone size: NA; V gene: TRBV7-9; J gene: TRBJ1-2; CDR3 protein: ASSLRGNRDGYT
clone size: NA; V gene: TRBV19; J gene: TRBJ2-7; CDR3 protein: ASREAGSSYEQY
clone size: once; V gene: TRBV19; J gene: TRBJ2-7; CDR3 protein: ASSISPIYEQY
clone size: NA; V gene: TRBV28; J gene: TRBJ2-5; CDR3 protein: ASSSPDRVVGETQY
clone size: once; V gene: TRBV2; J gene: TRBJ1-4; CDR3 protein: ASSERAATNEKLF
clone size: few; V gene: TRBV6-6; J gene: TRBJ1-1; CDR3 protein: ASSSTGNTEAF
clone size: once; V gene: TRBV18; J gene: TRBJ1-2; CDR3 protein: ASSPPLYYGYT
clone size: NA; V gene: TRBV5-1; J gene: TRBJ2-4; CDR3 protein: ASSIDDRTSKNIQY
clone size: NA; V gene: TRBV5-5; J gene: TRBJ1-1; CDR3 protein: ASSLAWPGNTEAF